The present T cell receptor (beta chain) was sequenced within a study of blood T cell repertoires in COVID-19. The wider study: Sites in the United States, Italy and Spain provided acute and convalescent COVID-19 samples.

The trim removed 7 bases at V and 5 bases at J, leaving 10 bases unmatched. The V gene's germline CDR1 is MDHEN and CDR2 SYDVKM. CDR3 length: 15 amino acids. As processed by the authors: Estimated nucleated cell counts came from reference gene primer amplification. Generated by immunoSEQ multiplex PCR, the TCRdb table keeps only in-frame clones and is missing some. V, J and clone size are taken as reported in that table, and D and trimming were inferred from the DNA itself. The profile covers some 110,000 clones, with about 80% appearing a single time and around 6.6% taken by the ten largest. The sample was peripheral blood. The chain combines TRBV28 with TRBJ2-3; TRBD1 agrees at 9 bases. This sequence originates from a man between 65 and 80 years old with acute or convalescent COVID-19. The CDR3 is CASIPGTGLGDTQYF. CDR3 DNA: TGTGCCAGCATACCCGGGACAGGGCTTGGAGATACGCAGTATTTT.